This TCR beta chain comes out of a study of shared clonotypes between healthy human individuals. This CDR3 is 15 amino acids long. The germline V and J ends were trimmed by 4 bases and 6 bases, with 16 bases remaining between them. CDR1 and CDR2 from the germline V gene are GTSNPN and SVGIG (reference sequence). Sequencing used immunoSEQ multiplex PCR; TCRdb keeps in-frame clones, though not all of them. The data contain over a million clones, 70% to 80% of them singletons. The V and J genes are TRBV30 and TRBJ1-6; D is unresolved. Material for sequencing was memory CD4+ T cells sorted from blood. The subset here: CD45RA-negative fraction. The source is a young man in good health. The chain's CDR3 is CAWIPPGPINSPLHF. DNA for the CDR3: TGTGCCTGGATACCTCCGGGTCCTATTAATTCACCCCTCCACTTT.